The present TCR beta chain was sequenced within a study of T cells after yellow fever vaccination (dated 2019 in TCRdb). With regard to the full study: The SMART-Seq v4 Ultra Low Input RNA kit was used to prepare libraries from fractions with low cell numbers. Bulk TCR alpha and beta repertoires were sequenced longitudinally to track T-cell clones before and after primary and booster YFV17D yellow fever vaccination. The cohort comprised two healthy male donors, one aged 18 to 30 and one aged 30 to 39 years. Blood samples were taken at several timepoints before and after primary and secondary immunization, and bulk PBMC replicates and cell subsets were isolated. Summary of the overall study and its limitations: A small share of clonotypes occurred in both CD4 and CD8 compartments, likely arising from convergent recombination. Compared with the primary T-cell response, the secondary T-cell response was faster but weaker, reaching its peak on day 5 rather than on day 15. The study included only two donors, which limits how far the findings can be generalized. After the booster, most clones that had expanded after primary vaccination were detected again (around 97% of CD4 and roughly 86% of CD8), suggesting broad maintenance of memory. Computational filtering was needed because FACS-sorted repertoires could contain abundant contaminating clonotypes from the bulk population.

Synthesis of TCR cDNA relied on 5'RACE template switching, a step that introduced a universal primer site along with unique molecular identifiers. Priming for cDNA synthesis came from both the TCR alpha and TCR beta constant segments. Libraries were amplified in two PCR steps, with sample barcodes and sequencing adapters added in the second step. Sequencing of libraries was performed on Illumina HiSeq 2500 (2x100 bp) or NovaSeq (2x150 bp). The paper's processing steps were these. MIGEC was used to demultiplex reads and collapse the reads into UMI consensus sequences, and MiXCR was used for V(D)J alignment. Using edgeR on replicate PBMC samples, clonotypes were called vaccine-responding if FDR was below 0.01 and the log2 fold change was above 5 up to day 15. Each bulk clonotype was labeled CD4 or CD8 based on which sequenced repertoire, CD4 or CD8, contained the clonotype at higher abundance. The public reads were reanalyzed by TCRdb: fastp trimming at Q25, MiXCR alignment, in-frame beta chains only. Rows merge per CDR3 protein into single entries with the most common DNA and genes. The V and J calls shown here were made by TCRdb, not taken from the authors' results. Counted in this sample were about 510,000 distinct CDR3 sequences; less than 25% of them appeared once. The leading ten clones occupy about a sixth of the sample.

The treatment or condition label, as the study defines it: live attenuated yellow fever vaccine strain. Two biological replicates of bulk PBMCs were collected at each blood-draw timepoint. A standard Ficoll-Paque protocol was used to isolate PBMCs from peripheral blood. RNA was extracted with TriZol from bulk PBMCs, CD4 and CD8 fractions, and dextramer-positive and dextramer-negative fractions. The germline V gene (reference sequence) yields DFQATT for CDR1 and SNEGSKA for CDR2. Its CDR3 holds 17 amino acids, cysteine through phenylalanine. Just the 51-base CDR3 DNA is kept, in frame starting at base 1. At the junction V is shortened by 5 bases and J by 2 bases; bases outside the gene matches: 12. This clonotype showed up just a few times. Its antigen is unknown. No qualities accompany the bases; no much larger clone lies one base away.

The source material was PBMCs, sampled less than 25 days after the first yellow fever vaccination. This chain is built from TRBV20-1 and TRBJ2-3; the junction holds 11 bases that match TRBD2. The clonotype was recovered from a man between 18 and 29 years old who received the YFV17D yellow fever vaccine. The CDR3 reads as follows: CSASGGASGGSTDTQYF. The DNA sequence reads TGCAGTGCTTCCGGAGGGGCTAGCGGGGGGTCCACAGATACGCAGTATTTT.